Following are 15 T cell receptor beta chains from one sample sequenced in a study of cytomegalovirus exposure and HLA in healthy donors. The PCR employed 60 Vbeta primers together with 13 Jbeta primers. Profiled with immunoSEQ multiplex PCR; TCRdb holds only in-frame clones, not every one. The sample spans 200,000 to 250,000 clones; the ten largest clones claim around 0.95%. The specimen was PBMCs. These receptors all stem from a woman in her thirties in good health and CMV-seropositive.

The chain has TRBV18 and TRBJ1-1, with D uncertain. This CDR3 region has 14 residues. Trimming left V 0 bases short and J 0 bases short, with 5 bases between. Per germline, CDR1 KGHSH and CDR2 LQKENI. CDR3 region: CASSPPGLNTEAFF. In DNA form, the CDR3 reads TGTGCCAGCTCACCACCGGGCCTGAACACTGAAGCTTTCTTT.

The chain couples TRBV19 to TRBJ1-5; TRBD1 matches at 9 bases. Trimming cost V 0 bases and J 7 bases; bases outside gene matches: 10. The germline CDR1 and CDR2 sequences are LNHDA and SQIVND (reference sequence). The CDR3 is 17 residues long. The CDR3, as DNA: TGTGCCAGTAGTATAGATTTCGGGACAGGGTTGGACCAGCCCCAGCATTTT. This codes for CASSIDFGTGLDQPQHF.

The rearrangement joins TRBV6-5 to TRBJ2-1, with 7 bases fitting TRBD1. This CDR3 is 15 amino acids long. The ends lost 4 bases at V and 6 bases at J; junction bases unmatched: 9. CDR1 is MNHEY, CDR2 SVGAGI, per germline. The CDR3 DNA reads as TGTGCCAGCAGTTCCCCCGACAGGGCTTTCAATGAGCAGTTCTTC. Its protein product is CASSSPDRAFNEQFF.

V usage is TRBV5-5 and J usage is TRBJ1-6, with TRBD1 identical over 9 bases. Trimming took 4 bases from V and 6 from J; bases not matched to a gene: 2. Germline loops: CDR1 SGHKS, CDR2 YYEKEE (reference sequence). This CDR3 region has 14 residues. The CDR3 coding sequence is TGTGCCAGCAGCAGACAGGGGGTTAATTCACCCCTCCACTTT. It specifies CASSRQGVNSPLHF.

The chain employs TRBV29-1 and TRBJ2-7; D is unresolved. Germline assignment: CDR1 SQVTM and CDR2 ANQGSEA. Trimming removed 3 bases at V and 3 bases at J, with 15 bases between. This CDR3 is 14 amino acids long. The CDR3 DNA follows: TGCAGCGTTGAGGTCGGGTCCGGTCTCTACGAGCAGTACTTC. This translates into CSVEVGSGLYEQYF.

The rearrangement uses TRBV25-1 and TRBJ1-2; no clear D. The CDR3 totals 14 residues. Trimming took 2 bases from V and 4 from J, leaving 11 bases between them. Germline V lookup: CDR1 MGHDK, CDR2 SYGVNS. This CDR3 is CASSEGEYAYGYTF. Written as DNA, the CDR3 is TGTGCCAGCAGTGAAGGGGAGTATGCCTATGGCTACACCTTC.

The gene calls are TRBV6-5 and TRBJ1-1; 7 positions match TRBD1. The CDR3 runs 12 residues. The germline V gene has CDR1 MNHEY and CDR2 SVGAGI. V lost 2 bases, J lost 11 bases, and 5 bases stayed unmatched. The CDR3 protein is CASSYQGVGAFF. The DNA for the CDR3 is TGTGCCAGCAGTTACCAGGGGGTTGGGGCTTTCTTT.

The chain has TRBV28 and TRBJ2-4, with 8 bases that match TRBD2. The CDR3 loop spans 16 amino acids. The trim removed 5 bases at V and 8 bases at J, leaving 14 bases unmatched. Germline V gene data show CDR1 as MDHEN and CDR2 as SYDVKM. In nucleotides, the CDR3 is TGTGCCAGCAGTCCAACCGGGACTAGTTACTCCGACATTCAGTACTTC. Encoded protein: CASSPTGTSYSDIQYF.

V gene TRBV18 combines with J gene TRBJ1-4; the D gene is possibly TRBD1 (5 bases). Germline V gene data show CDR1 as KGHSH and CDR2 as LQKENI. The V gene lost 3 bases and the J gene lost 6 bases, with 14 bases spanning the gap. This CDR3 contains 15 residues. CDR3 residues: CASSPVVPRDEKLFF. CDR3 in DNA: TGTGCCAGCTCACCCGTAGTGCCCAGGGATGAAAAACTGTTTTTT.

The rearrangement joins TRBV19 to TRBJ1-1; D possibly corresponds to TRBD1 (5 bases). This CDR3 spans 14 amino acids. Germline CDR1 is LNHDA and CDR2 is SQIVND (reference sequence). The V and J ends lost 3 bases and 4 bases respectively, with 12 bases between them. As DNA, the CDR3 is TGTGCCAGTAGTATGGCAGGGAGGGTCACTGAAGCTTTCTTT. Translating gives CASSMAGRVTEAFF.

The rearrangement uses TRBV7-6 and TRBJ2-3; D uncertain. This CDR3 contains 16 residues. CDR1 and CDR2 (germline): SGHVS, FNYEAQ. Trimming took 1 base from V and 2 from J, leaving 13 bases between them. CDR3 nucleotides: TGTGCCAGCAGCTTAGGGCCCACATTCCTCACAGATACGCAGTATTTT. It codes for CASSLGPTFLTDTQYF.

The rearrangement uses TRBV19 and TRBJ1-3, with D possibly being TRBD1 (6 bases). V was pared by 3 bases and J by 4 bases, with 13 bases between. Germline-derived CDR1 and CDR2 are LNHDA and SQIVND (reference sequence). The CDR3 consists of 15 residues. This CDR3 reads CASSIPQGFGNTIYF. In nucleotides, the CDR3 is TGTGCCAGTAGTATCCCCCAGGGGTTCGGAAACACCATATATTTT. Full variable domain (missing parts from reference TRBV19 and TRBJ1-3): DGGITQSPKYLFRKEGQNVTLSCEQNLNHDAMYWYRQDPGQGLRLIYYSQIVNDFQKGDIAEGYSVSREKKESFPLTVTSAQKNPTAFYLCASSIPQGFGNTIYFGEGSWLTVV.

The chain is built from TRBV19 and TRBJ1-1; D ambiguous. V dropped 5 bases and J dropped 7 bases, with 26 bases sitting between them. Germline V gene sequence: CDR1 LNHDA, CDR2 SQIVND (reference sequence). The CDR3 runs 17 residues. CDR3 sequence (DNA): TGTGCCAGTAGTCCCACCCTTCTAGAGAGCCGGTGGAGTGAAGCTTTCTTT. Protein: CASSPTLLESRWSEAFF.

This sequence joins TRBV6-4 and TRBJ1-2, with D tentatively TRBD1 (6 bases). The V gene lost 0 bases and the J gene lost 8 bases, with 10 bases spanning the gap. This CDR3 has 13 residues. Per the germline V gene, CDR1 is MRHNA and CDR2 is SNTAGT. The CDR3 DNA sequence: TGTGCCAGCAGTGACTCGGGGGCGCGGGGCTACACCTTC. It yields the protein CASSDSGARGYTF.

This chain links TRBV19 with TRBJ1-5, with TRBD1 identical over 9 bases. V lost 5 bases and J lost 5; bases outside the gene matches: 7. The CDR3 contains 15 residues. CDR1 is LNHDA and CDR2 is SQIVND in the germline V gene (reference sequence). The CDR3 reads CASSPRTGADQPQHF. In DNA, the CDR3 is TGTGCCAGTAGTCCGCGGACAGGGGCCGATCAGCCCCAGCATTTT.